The 8 T cell receptor beta chains below all came from one sample that was sequenced in a study of T and B cells in COVID-19 patients. BIOMED2 TRB-A/B primer pools were used in multiplex TRB PCR. A single record per CDR3 protein comes from TCRdb applying MiXCR to the multiplex PCR reads. Among more than 13,000 distinct CDR3 sequences listed, roughly 26% were seen once. Blood genomic DNA input for TRB amplification was roughly 230-550 ng. The sequenced material came from blood. The origin of the receptors is a human donor who had recovered from COVID-19.

The V and J genes are TRBV5-6 and TRBJ1-5; D gene uncertain. This CDR3 region has 14 residues. CDR1 SGHDT and CDR2 YYEEEE come from the germline V gene. V lost 2 bases to trimming and J lost 0 bases, with 6 bases between them. The CDR3 protein is CASSLRGSNQPQHF. In DNA, the CDR3 is TGTGCCAGCAGCTTAAGAGGTAGCAATCAGCCCCAGCATTTT.

This clonotype was counted only a few times. The gene calls are TRBV7-6 and TRBJ2-3; tentative D call: TRBD2 (7 bases). The germline V and J ends were trimmed by 5 bases and 4 bases, with 16 bases remaining between them. The CDR3 has 15 residues. Germline CDR1 is SGHVS and CDR2 is FNYEAQ. The CDR3: CASSPTGGAADTQYF. CDR3 DNA: TGTGCCAGCAGCCCAACGGGGGGCGCGGCAGATACGCAGTATTTT.

The DNA of the CDR3 is TGCAGTGCTAGATTGGGGGAGGGCCACAATGAGCAGTTCTTC. It specifies CSARLGEGHNEQFF. The V and J genes are TRBV20-1 and TRBJ2-1; 7 bases agree with TRBD2. The CDR3 extends over 14 amino acids. V was pared by 2 bases and J by 5 bases, with 6 bases of the junction left unmatched. The germline CDR1 and CDR2 sequences are DFQATT and SNEGSKA (reference sequence).

Here the CDR3 DNA reads TGTGCCAGCAGTCCTCCGTGGGGGGTTAGCTCCTACGAGCAGTACTTC. It translates to CASSPPWGVSSYEQYF. This chain joins TRBV6-5 and TRBJ2-7; maybe TRBD2 (6 bases). The CDR3 sequence is 16 residues long. V was cut by 5 bases and J by 0 bases, with 17 bases left in between. The V gene's germline CDR1 is MNHEY and CDR2 SVGAGI.

To note about this clonotype: This may stem from a read error, because a much larger clone lies one nucleotide away. The gene calls are TRBV6-6 and TRBJ2-5; D unresolved. The V gene's germline CDR1 is MNHNY and CDR2 SVGAGI (reference sequence). V was cut by 5 bases and J by 2 bases, with 6 bases left in between. The CDR3 is 12 residues long. The CDR3 DNA reads TGTGCCAGCAGTACCGTTCAAGAGACCCAGTACTTC. Translating it yields CASSTVQETQYF.

Sample share makes this clonotype medium-sized. This CDR3 reads CSVEGLAGKLEQFF. The CDR3 bases are TGCAGCGTTGAGGGTCTAGCGGGAAAGCTGGAGCAGTTCTTC. The chain combines TRBV29-1 with TRBJ2-1; 9 nucleotides line up with TRBD2. The CDR3 has 14 amino acids. V lost 3 bases to trimming and J lost 10 bases; unmatched junction nucleotides: 10. Germline lookup yields CDR1 SQVTM and CDR2 ANQGSEA.

The CDR3 loop reads CASSRSGLAQETQYF. DNA for the CDR3: TGTGCCAGCAGTCGATCGGGACTAGCCCAAGAGACCCAGTACTTC. The chain employs TRBV12-3 or TRBV12-4 and TRBJ2-5; 9 bases align to TRBD2. V lost 5 bases, J lost 1 base, and 5 bases stayed unmatched. This CDR3 has 15 residues.

Sample share makes this clonotype medium-sized. The rearrangement joins TRBV30 to TRBJ2-5; D is perhaps TRBD2 (7 bases). Trimming left V 4 bases short and J 4 bases short, with 13 bases between. The CDR3 is 13 residues long. The germline CDR1 and CDR2 sequences are GTSNPN and SVGIG (reference sequence). CDR3 in DNA: TGTGCCTGGACCGGGGGGCCGGGAGAGACCCAGTACTTC. Protein sequence: CAWTGGPGETQYF.